Shown below are 9 T cell receptor beta chains from a single sample sequenced in a study of spatial heterogeneity in lung cancer. A single record per CDR3 protein comes from TCRdb applying MiXCR to the 5' RACE reads. The sample carries approximately 21,000 distinct CDR3 sequences, 2.5% to 4% recorded once. Time point in this sample: sample taken at primary tumor resection. Sequencing of whole RNA from tumor, nontumor lung or frozen PBMC involved no sorting. The sequenced sample was PBMCs, obtained at surgery. Every receptor here comes from a female donor with early-stage non-small cell lung cancer.

This clonotype has ten or more counts. The chain joins TRBV5-6 to TRBJ1-5; no definite D call. Deletions cut 2 bases from V and 7 bases from J, with 13 bases between. The CDR3 has 14 residues. Per germline, CDR1 SGHDT and CDR2 YYEEEE. CDR3 amino acids: CASSLGGSRQPQHF. The CDR3 nucleotides read TGTGCCAGCAGCTTAGGAGGGTCGAGACAGCCCCAGCATTTT.

The sample holds many counts of this clonotype. This chain links TRBV12-3 or TRBV12-4 with TRBJ2-7, with a tentative D call TRBD2 (5 bases). V was clipped by 6 bases and J by 3 bases, with 9 bases between them. This CDR3 has 12 amino acids. CDR3 in amino acids: CASSPGIYEQYF. The CDR3 DNA is TGTGCCAGCAGCCCCGGGATCTACGAGCAGTACTTC.

This clonotype has at least ten counts. The rearrangement links TRBV29-1 to TRBJ1-3; D is unclear. CDR1 and CDR2 from the germline V gene are SQVTM and ANQGSEA. The CDR3 contains 11 residues. V was pared by 3 bases and J by 4 bases, with 4 bases between. The CDR3 bases are TGCAGCGTTGAGAAAGGAAACACCATATATTTT. Translation: CSVEKGNTIYF.

This clonotype has at least ten counts. The genes are TRBV28 and TRBJ2-1; the match to TRBD1 covers 7 bases. The ends lost 6 bases at V and 8 bases at J; junction bases unmatched: 7. Looked up from germline, CDR1 is MDHEN and CDR2 is SYDVKM. The CDR3 is made up of 13 amino acids. DNA of the CDR3: TGTGCCAGCAGATTACAGGGGATCCATGAGCAGTTCTTC. It codes for CASRLQGIHEQFF. The full variable domain, with the rest looked up from reference TRBV28 and TRBJ2-1, is DVKVTQSSRYLVKRTGEKVFLECVQDMDHENMFWYRQDPGLGLRLIYFSYDVKMKEKGDIPEGYSVSREKKERFSLILESASTNQTSMYLCASRLQGIHEQFFGPGTRLTVL.

This clonotype occurred many times. The chain uses TRBV3-1 and TRBJ2-1; D may be TRBD2 (5 bases). Trimming took off 0 bases at V and 10 bases at J, with 10 bases between the two ends. CDR1 and CDR2 (germline): LGHDT, YNNKEL (reference sequence). The CDR3 consists of 13 residues. For the CDR3, the DNA is TGTGCCAGCAGCCAAGAGATTGGGAGAGAGCAGTTCTTC. Its protein is CASSQEIGREQFF.

There are many counts of this clonotype. This chain connects TRBV7-9 to TRBJ2-5; unclear D gene. Trimming cost V 5 bases and J 2 bases, with 9 bases left between them. The CDR3 is 13 amino acids. Germline CDR1 and CDR2: SEHNR and FQNEAQ (reference sequence). CDR3 amino acids: CASSPWAQETQYF. The CDR3 bases are TGTGCCAGCAGCCCATGGGCGCAAGAGACCCAGTACTTC.

This clonotype has a count of ten or more. The chain has TRBV5-4 and TRBJ2-7; D unclear. The CDR3 runs 13 residues. Trimming pared 4 bases from V and 1 base from J, leaving 9 bases between. Looked up from germline, CDR1 is SGHNT and CDR2 is YYREEE (reference sequence). The CDR3 spells CASSTDQSYEQYF. CDR3 nucleotide sequence: TGTGCCAGCAGCACGGACCAGTCCTACGAGCAGTACTTC.

This clonotype was counted a few times. V and J are TRBV6-6 and TRBJ1-4; D gene uncertain. The CDR3 contains 12 residues. With 2 bases removed from V and 14 bases from J, the gap between germline ends came to 12 bases. Germline V CDR1 and CDR2: MNHNY, SVGAGI (reference sequence). The CDR3, as DNA: TGTGCCAGCAGTTACAGTAACCCTTGGCTGTTTTTT. Translated, it gives CASSYSNPWLFF.

This clonotype showed up many times. The chain joins TRBV15 to TRBJ2-3; D gene uncertain. Trimming shortened V by 5 bases and J by 2 bases, and 11 bases separated the two germline ends. CDR1 LNHNV and CDR2 YYDKDF come from the germline V gene (reference sequence). This CDR3 spans 14 amino acids. CDR3 protein: CATSGSGYTDTQYF. DNA for the CDR3: TGTGCCACCAGCGGTTCTGGATACACAGATACGCAGTATTTT.